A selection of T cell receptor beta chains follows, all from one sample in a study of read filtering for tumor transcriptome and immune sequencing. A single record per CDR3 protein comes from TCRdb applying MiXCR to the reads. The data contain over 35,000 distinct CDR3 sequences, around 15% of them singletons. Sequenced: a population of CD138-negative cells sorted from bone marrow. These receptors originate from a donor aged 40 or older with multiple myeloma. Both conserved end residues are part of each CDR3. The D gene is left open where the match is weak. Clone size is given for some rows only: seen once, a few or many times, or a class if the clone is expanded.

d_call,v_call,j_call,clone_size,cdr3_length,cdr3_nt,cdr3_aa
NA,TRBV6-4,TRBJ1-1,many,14,TGTGCCAGCAGTGACTCGTATGGAAACACTGAAGCTTTCTTT,CASSDSYGNTEAFF
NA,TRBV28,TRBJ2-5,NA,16,TGTGCCTGCAGTTCACCCGGGACAAAGGTTGGCGAGACCCAGTACTTC,CACSSPGTKVGETQYF
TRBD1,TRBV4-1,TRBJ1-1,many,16,TGCGCCAGCAGCCAAAAGGGGCGACAGGGTAACACTGAAGCTTTCTTT,CASSQKGRQGNTEAFF
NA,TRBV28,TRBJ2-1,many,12,TGTGCCAGCAGTTTTCAGGGGAATGAGCAGTTCTTC,CASSFQGNEQFF
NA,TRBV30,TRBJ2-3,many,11,TGTGCCTGGAGGAGGGAGGATACGCAGTATTTT,CAWRREDTQYF
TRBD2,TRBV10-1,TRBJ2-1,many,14,TGCGCCAGCAGTGCGTCGGGGGGCTACAATGAGCAGTTCTTC,CASSASGGYNEQFF
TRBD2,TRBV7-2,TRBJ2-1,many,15,TGTGCCAGCAGCTTAGTCTCACTAGCGAACAATGAGCAGTTCTTC,CASSLVSLANNEQFF
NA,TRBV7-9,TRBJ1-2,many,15,TGTGCCAGCAGCTCCAGCTACAGAACTAACTATGGCTACACCTTC,CASSSSYRTNYGYTF
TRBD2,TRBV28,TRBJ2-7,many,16,TGTGCCAGCACCCCGTGGGGGGGAGGTAGCTCCTACGAGCAGTACTTC,CASTPWGGGSSYEQYF
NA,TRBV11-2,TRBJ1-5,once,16,TGTGCCAGCAGCCTCAAGCAGGGGCTGAACAACCAGCCCCAGCATTTT,CASSLKQGLNNQPQHF
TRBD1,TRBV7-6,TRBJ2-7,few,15,TGTGCCAGCAGCTTAGGAGGACAGGGCGGCGGCGAGCAGTACTTC,CASSLGGQGGGEQYF
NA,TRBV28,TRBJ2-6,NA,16,TGTGCCAGCAGTAACTTGGGACTCTCTGGGGCCAACGTCCTGACTTTC,CASSNLGLSGANVLTF
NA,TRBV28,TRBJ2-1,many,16,TGTGCCAGCAGTCCATCCTTCCTAAGCTCCTACAATGAGCAGTTCTTC,CASSPSFLSSYNEQFF